This TCR beta chain appears in the sequencing data of a study of blood T cell repertoires in COVID-19. Deletions cut 5 bases from V and 6 bases from J, with 14 bases between. Germline CDR1 reads MNHEY; CDR2 reads SVGEGT. This CDR3 is 13 amino acids long. Assay: immunoSEQ multiplex PCR; the TCRdb copy retains only in-frame clones and omits some. This repertoire shows approximately 120,000 clones, approximately 84% found once; its top ten account for 18%. The chain combines TRBV6-2 or TRBV6-3 with TRBJ2-7; weak D call: TRBD1 (5 bases). This TCR came from a woman aged 50 to 60 who had recovered from COVID-19. Sequenced input: peripheral blood. DNA for the CDR3: TGTGCCAGCAGTCCGAGACAGCCCACCGAGCAGTACTTC. Its translation is CASSPRQPTEQYF.